This T cell receptor (beta chain) was retrieved from a study of blood T cell repertoires in COVID-19. The wider study: From the United States, Italy and Spain came samples of acute and convalescent COVID-19.

Original data processing: The authors estimated nucleated cell counts from reference gene primer amplification. The assay was immunoSEQ multiplex PCR, and TCRdb's table has in-frame clones only and misses some. V, J and clone size are those of that table, while D and trimming were read from the DNA. The data hold about 440,000 clones, with around nine tenths observed a single time. This CDR3 has 15 residues. The germline V gene has CDR1 LNHNV and CDR2 YYDKDF (reference sequence). V gave up 1 base and J gave up 4 bases; unmatched junction bases: 5. The receptor was isolated from a woman in her 30s with acute or convalescent COVID-19. What was sequenced was peripheral blood. The chain is built from TRBV15 and TRBJ2-7, with TRBD2 identical over 9 bases. The CDR3 sequence is CATSRGASGVYEQYF. Here the CDR3 DNA reads TGTGCCACCAGCAGAGGGGCTAGCGGGGTTTACGAGCAGTACTTC.